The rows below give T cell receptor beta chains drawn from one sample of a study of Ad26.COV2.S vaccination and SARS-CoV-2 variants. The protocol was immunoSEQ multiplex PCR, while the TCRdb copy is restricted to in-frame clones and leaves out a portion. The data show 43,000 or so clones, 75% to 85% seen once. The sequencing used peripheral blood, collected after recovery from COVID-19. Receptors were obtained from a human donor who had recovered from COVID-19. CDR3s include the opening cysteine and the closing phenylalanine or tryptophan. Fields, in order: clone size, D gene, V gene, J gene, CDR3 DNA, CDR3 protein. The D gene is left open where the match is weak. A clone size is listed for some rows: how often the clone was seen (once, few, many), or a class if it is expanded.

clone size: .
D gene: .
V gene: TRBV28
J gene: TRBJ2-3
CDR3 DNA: TGTGCCAGCAGTACTACTCACAGGGAGGGGTATTTT
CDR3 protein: CASSTTHREGYF

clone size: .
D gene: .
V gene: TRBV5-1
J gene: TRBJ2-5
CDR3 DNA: TGCGCCAGCAGCTTGGACCGGGACTCAAGACACCAAGAGACCCAGTACTTC
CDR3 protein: CASSLDRDSRHQETQYF

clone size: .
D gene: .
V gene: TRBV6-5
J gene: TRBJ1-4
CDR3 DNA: TGTGCCAGCAGTTACTCGAGCCTCGGTGAAAAACTGTTTTTT
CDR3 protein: CASSYSSLGEKLFF

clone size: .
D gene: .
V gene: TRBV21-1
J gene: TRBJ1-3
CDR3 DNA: TGTGCCAGCAGCAAATTCCCGGGTCGGATTGTGTACGACACCATATATTTT
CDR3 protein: CASSKFPGRIVYDTIYF

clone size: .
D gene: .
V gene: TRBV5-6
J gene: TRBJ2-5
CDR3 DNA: TGTGCCAGCAGCTTGGCAGGGGTAATCCAAGAGACCCAGTACTTC
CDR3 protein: CASSLAGVIQETQYF

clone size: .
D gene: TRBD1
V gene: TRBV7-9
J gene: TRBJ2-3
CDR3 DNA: TGTGCCAGCAGCTTAAGTGGGACAGGGTGGACAGATACGCAGTATTTT
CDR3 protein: CASSLSGTGWTDTQYF

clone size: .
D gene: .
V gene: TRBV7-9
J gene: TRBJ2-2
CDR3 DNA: TGTGCCAGCAGCTCGGAGGTCGGGGAGCTGTTTTTT
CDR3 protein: CASSSEVGELFF

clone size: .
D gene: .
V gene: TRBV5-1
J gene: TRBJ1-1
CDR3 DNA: TGCGCCAGCTCCTTCGGTACCCGGGACACGGTGCCCTCGGCTGAAGCTTTCTTT
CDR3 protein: CASSFGTRDTVPSAEAFF

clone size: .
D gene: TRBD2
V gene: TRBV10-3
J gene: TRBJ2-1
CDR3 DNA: TGTGCCATCAGGTTCAGCGGGAACAGTAACAATGAGCAGTTCTTC
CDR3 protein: CAIRFSGNSNNEQFF

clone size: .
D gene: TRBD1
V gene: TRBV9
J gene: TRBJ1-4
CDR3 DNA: TGTGCCAGCAGCGTAGAACAGGGGGACGAAAAACTGTTTTTT
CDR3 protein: CASSVEQGDEKLFF

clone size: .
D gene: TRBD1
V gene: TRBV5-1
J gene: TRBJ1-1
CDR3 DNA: TGCGCCAGCAGCTTGGCGGGACAGGGACGGACTGAAGCTTTCTTT
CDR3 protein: CASSLAGQGRTEAFF

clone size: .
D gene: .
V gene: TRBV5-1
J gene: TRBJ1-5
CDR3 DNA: TGCGCCAGCAGCGCAGAGGGCGATGGGTATCAGCCCCAGCATTTT
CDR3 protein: CASSAEGDGYQPQHF

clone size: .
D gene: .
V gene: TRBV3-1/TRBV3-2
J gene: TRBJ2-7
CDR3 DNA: TGTGCCAGCAGCCAACGCGAAGGGGCGGGAGAGCAGTACTTC
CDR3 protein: CASSQREGAGEQYF

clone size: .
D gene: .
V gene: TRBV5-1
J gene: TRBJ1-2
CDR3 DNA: TGCGCCAGCAGCTTGGATGTTGGGACAACCAGTGGCTACACCTTC
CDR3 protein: CASSLDVGTTSGYTF

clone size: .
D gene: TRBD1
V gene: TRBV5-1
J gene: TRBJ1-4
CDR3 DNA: TGCGCCAGCAGCCCGGGTGGGACAGGTAACGAAAAACTGTTTTTT
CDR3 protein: CASSPGGTGNEKLFF

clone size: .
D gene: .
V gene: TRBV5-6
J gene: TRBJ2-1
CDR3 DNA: TGTGCCAGCAGCTTGTTGGGGGATGCGTTCTTC
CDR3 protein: CASSLLGDAFF

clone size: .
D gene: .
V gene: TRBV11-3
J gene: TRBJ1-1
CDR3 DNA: TGTGCCAGCAGCTCCGGACCGAACACTGAAGCTTTCTTT
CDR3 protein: CASSSGPNTEAFF

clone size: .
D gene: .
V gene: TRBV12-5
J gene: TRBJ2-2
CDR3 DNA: TGTGCTAGTGGTTTGCTCCGCACCGGGGAGCTGTTTTTT
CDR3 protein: CASGLLRTGELFF

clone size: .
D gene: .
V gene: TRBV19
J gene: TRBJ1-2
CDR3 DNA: TGTGCCAGTAACGGGCAGCGGAGTAACTATGGCTACACCTTC
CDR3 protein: CASNGQRSNYGYTF

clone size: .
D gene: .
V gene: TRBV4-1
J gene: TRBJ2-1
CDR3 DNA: TGCGCCAGCAGCCAAGATGGGGGGTATAATGAGCAGTTCTTC
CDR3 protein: CASSQDGGYNEQFF

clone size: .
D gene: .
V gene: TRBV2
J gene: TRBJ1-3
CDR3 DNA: TGTGCCAGCAGTGAAGTCAGGGGAACCTCTGGAAACACCATATATTTT
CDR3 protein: CASSEVRGTSGNTIYF

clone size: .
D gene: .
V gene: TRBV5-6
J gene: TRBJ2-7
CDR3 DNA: TGTGCCAGCAGCTTGGGCCGGACTCCTACCTACGAGCAGTACTTC
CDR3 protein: CASSLGRTPTYEQYF

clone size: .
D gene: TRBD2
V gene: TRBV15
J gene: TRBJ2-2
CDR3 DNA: TGTGCCACCAGCGGGAGGGAACTCCCCGGGGAGCTGTTTTTT
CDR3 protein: CATSGRELPGELFF

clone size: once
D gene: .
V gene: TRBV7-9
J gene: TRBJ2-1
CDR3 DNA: TGTGCCAGCAGCTTACGCGGGGGCGAGATGGATGAGCAGTTCTTC
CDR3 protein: CASSLRGGEMDEQFF

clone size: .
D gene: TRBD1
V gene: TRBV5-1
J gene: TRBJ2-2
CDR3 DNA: TGCGCCAGCAGCAGGGGACAGCACGGGGAGCTGTTTTTT
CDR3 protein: CASSRGQHGELFF

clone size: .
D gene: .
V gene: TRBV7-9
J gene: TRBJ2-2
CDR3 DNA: TGTGCCAGCAGCCAGTCGACTTGGAGGGCCCAGAACACCGGGGAGCTGTTTTTT
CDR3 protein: CASSQSTWRAQNTGELFF

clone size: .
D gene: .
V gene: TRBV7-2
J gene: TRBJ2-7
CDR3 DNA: TGTGCCAGCAGCTACCAACAGGCCCAGGAGCAGTACTTC
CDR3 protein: CASSYQQAQEQYF

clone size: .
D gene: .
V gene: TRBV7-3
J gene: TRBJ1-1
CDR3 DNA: TGTGCCAGCAGCCCCACCTCAGGGACAGAAGCTTTCTTT
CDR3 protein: CASSPTSGTEAFF

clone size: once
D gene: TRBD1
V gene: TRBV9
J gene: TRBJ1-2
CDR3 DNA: TGTGCCAGCAGCGTGGGTGGAGGACTAGGTGGGACAGCCTATGGCTACACCTTC
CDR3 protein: CASSVGGGLGGTAYGYTF

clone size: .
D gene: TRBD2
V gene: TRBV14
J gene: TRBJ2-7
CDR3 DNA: TGTGCCAGCAGCCAAGAAGGGCTAGCGGGAGCGTGGCAGTACTTC
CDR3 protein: CASSQEGLAGAWQYF

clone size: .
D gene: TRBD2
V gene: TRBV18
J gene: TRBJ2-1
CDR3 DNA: TGTGCCAGCTCAGGTAGACTAGCGGGGGGCAACTACAATGAGCAGTTCTTC
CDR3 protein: CASSGRLAGGNYNEQFF

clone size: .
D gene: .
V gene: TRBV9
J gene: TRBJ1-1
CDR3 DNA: TGTGCCAGCAGCCCAAAACAGGGCGCTGAAGCTTTCTTT
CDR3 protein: CASSPKQGAEAFF

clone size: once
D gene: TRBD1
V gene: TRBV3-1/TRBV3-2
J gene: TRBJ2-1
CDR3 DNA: TGTGCCAGCAGCCGAGGGACAGGGACTTCCTACAATGAGCAGTTCTTC
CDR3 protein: CASSRGTGTSYNEQFF

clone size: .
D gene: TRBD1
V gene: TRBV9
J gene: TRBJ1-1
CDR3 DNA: TGTGCCAGCACCTCGGGACAGGGGAACACTGAAGCTTTCTTT
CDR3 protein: CASTSGQGNTEAFF

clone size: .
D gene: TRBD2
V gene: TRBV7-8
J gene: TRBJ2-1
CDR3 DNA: TGTGCCAGCAGCCCCGGGACTAGCGGGACGGTCTTGGAGCAGTTCTTC
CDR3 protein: CASSPGTSGTVLEQFF

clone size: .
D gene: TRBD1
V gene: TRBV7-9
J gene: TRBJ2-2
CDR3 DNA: TGTGCCAGCAGCTTCGTGCTTCAGGGGGCGGACACCGGGGAGCTGTTTTTT
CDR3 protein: CASSFVLQGADTGELFF

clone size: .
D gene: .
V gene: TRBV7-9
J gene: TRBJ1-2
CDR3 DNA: TGTGCCAGCAGCTTAGGGGCAGGCGGGGGCTACACCTTC
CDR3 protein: CASSLGAGGGYTF

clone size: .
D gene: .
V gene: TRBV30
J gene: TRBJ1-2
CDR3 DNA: TGTGCCTGGAGCAGAACCTATGGCTACACCTTC
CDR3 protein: CAWSRTYGYTF

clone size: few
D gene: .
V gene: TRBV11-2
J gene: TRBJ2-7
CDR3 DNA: TGTGCCAGCAGCTTAATGCCAGGGGCCTACGAGCAGTACTTC
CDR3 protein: CASSLMPGAYEQYF

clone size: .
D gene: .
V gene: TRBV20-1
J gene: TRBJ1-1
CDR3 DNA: TGCAGTGCTAGTCCTTTCGGCTGGAACACTGAAGCTTTCTTT
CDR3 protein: CSASPFGWNTEAFF